This TCR beta chain was sequenced in a study of glioma-infiltrating T cells. As for the study in general: Low-grade gliomas were grade II; glioblastomas were grade IV at initial diagnosis. Blood libraries targeted about 4.5- to 11-fold coverage of about a million T cells.

This clonotype was seen repeatedly, ten times or more. Amplification of TCR alpha and beta CDR3 regions from RNA used iRepertoire nested multiplex PCR. Input was 100-400 ng of tissue mRNA or PBMC total RNA. From the multiplex PCR reads, TCRdb called clonotypes with MiXCR, one entry per CDR3 protein. In the table there are about 400,000 distinct CDR3 sequences, 35% to 45% of which are singletons. V lost 5 bases, J lost 4 bases, and 5 bases stayed unmatched. The CDR3 is made up of 16 amino acids. Germline V gene data show CDR1 as MNHEY and CDR2 as SMNVEV (reference sequence). The rearrangement joins TRBV27 to TRBJ2-1; the match to TRBD2 covers 13 bases. The TCR sequence derives from a human donor with low-grade glioma or glioblastoma, undergoing nonglioma brain surgery, or in good health (not recorded which). The sequenced sample consisted of glioma tissue, nonneoplastic brain tissue, or PBMCs (not recorded which). CDR3 in DNA: TGTGCCAGCAGTCTCCGACTAGCGGGGGGATACAATGAGCAGTTCTTC. Translating gives CASSLRLAGGYNEQFF.